The source of this TCR beta chain is a study of monozygotic twins with inflammatory bowel disease. Regarding the study as a whole: T cell subtypes that differed could not be told apart. Among IBD patients, TCRbeta diversity (inverse Simpson) was lower than in healthy co-twins.

TCR libraries each used about 4,000 ng of total RNA. TCRalpha and TCRbeta cDNA went through two nested PCRs of approximately 16 and 9 cycles. TCRdb reprocessed the 5' RACE reads and keeps a single row for each CDR3 protein, giving no DNA. The listing contains roughly 140,000 distinct CDR3 sequences. The CDR3 has 16 residues. As concerns this clonotype: Its antigen is not known.

Sample: blood. This TCR was recovered from a human donor with ulcerative colitis or Crohn's disease, or a healthy co-twin of an affected twin (not recorded which). V gene TRBV21-1 combines with J gene TRBJ2-7; the TCRdb call, TRBD1, lacks DNA for checking. TRBV21-1 is a pseudogene locus. The CDR3 loop is CASSSLLGQVAYEQYF.